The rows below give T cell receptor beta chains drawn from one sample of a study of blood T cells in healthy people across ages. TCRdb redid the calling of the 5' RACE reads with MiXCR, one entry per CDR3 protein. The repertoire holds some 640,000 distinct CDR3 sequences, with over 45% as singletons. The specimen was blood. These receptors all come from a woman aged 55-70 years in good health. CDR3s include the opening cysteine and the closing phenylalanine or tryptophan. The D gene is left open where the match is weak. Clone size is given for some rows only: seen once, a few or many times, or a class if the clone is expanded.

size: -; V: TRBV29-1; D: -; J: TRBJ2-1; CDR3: CSGGQYNEQFF; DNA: TGCAGCGGTGGACAGTACAATGAGCAGTTCTTC
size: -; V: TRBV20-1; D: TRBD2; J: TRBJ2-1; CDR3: CSARVSTSGSRSYNEQFF; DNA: TGCAGTGCTAGAGTTTCCACTAGCGGGAGCCGCTCCTACAATGAGCAGTTCTTC
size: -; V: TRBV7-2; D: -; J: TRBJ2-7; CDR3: CASSDQRASTEQYF; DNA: TGTGCCAGCAGCGACCAGCGGGCCTCTACGGAGCAGTACTTC
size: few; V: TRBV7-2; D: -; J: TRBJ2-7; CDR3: CASSLFGRTISYEQYF; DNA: TGTGCCAGCAGCTTATTTGGCAGGACCATCTCCTACGAGCAGTACTTC
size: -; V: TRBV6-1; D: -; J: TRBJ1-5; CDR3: CASSESRSSQPQHF; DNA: TGTGCCAGCAGTGAAAGTAGGTCGAGTCAGCCCCAGCATTTT
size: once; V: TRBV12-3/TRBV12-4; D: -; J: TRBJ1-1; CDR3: CASSLERNTEAFF; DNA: TGTGCCAGCAGTTTGGAACGGAACACTGAAGCTTTCTTT
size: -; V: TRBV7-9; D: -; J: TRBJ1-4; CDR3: CASSLKQVNEKLFF; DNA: TGTGCCAGCAGCTTGAAACAGGTGAATGAAAAACTGTTTTTT
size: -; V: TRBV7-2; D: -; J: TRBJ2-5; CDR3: CASSQRPRGPETQYF; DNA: TGTGCCAGCAGCCAACGCCCACGGGGGCCGGAGACCCAGTACTTC
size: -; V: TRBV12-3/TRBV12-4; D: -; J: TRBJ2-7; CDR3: CASSVPTRSEQYF; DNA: TGTGCCAGCAGTGTCCCGACTAGAAGTGAGCAGTACTTC
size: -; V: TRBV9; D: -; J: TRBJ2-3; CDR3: CASSVTPLRSGDLSSTDTQYF; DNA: TGTGCCAGCAGCGTAACCCCTTTGAGAAGCGGAGACCTGTCTAGCACAGATACGCAGTATTTT
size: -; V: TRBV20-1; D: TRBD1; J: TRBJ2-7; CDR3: CSARPGGYEQYF; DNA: TGCAGTGCTAGGCCAGGGGGCTACGAGCAGTACTTC
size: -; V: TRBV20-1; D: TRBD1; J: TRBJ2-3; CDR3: CSASSSRRGRDTQYF; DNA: TGCAGTGCTAGTTCGTCACGCAGGGGGCGAGATACGCAGTATTTT
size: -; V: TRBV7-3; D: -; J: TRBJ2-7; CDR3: CASSLGQGIEYEQYF; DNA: TGTGCCAGCAGCTTAGGGCAGGGGATTGAATACGAGCAGTACTTC
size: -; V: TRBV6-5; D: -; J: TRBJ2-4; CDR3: CASSTGDTLKNIQYF; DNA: TGTGCCAGCAGCACTGGAGACACACTCAAAAACATTCAGTACTTC
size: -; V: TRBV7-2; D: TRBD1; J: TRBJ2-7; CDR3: CASSAQGEWGEQYF; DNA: TGTGCCAGCAGCGCACAGGGGGAATGGGGCGAGCAGTACTTC
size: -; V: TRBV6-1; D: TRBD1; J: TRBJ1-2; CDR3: CASSGGTGRRPGAYGYTF; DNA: TGTGCCAGCAGTGGTGGGACAGGGCGCCGGCCGGGTGCCTATGGCTACACCTTC
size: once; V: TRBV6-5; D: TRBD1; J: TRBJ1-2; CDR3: CASSEDPSTGYTF; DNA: TGTGCCAGCAGCGAGGACCCCTCGACAGGGTACACCTTC